This T cell receptor (beta chain) originates from a study of CD8 T cells in ankylosing spondylitis. Quantitative 5'-RACE was performed with molecular barcodes, and it yielded the TCR beta libraries. TCRdb re-analysed the 5' RACE reads in MiXCR, keeping a single row per CDR3 protein. The sample consists of some 200,000 distinct CDR3 sequences, roughly 18% of them appearing once. The CDR3 is 13 residues long. Germline CDR1 is SGHRS and CDR2 is YFSETQ. V dropped 2 bases and J dropped 3 bases, with 7 bases sitting between them. This clonotype was recorded many times. The clonotype was recovered from a male donor aged 10-29 years with ankylosing spondylitis or in good health (not recorded which). The specimen was blood, either unsorted or a sorted T cell fraction (not recorded which). This sequence joins TRBV5-1 and TRBJ2-3; D unclear. The CDR3 DNA reads as TGCGCCAGCAGCTTAAAGTCGACAGATACGCAGTATTTT. This sequence encodes CASSLKSTDTQYF.